A single sample gave rise to the 18 T cell receptor beta chains below, sequenced in a study of blood T cell repertoires in COVID-19. Sequenced by immunoSEQ multiplex PCR; TCRdb stores in-frame clones only, minus some. Here the sample spans approximately 240,000 clones, around four fifths being singletons. Material for sequencing was peripheral blood. The receptors were gathered from a woman aged 55-75 years with active or convalescent COVID-19.

The gene calls are TRBV28 and TRBJ1-4; D may be TRBD1 (6 bases). This CDR3 is built from 16 residues. The germline V gene encodes CDR1 MDHEN and CDR2 SYDVKM. Trimming stripped 5 bases from V and 8 bases from J, with 21 bases between. CDR3 in amino acids: CASSTPGAVNREKLFF. CDR3 coding DNA: TGTGCCAGCAGTACGCCAGGGGCGGTAAATAGGGAAAAACTGTTTTTT.

The rearrangement links TRBV24-1 to TRBJ2-2, with D unresolved. The V end was cut by 7 bases, the J end by 2 bases, with 7 bases between. The CDR3 runs 13 residues. Germline assignment: CDR1 KGHDR and CDR2 SFDVKD. The CDR3 sequence: CATRRLNTGELFF. DNA for the CDR3: TGTGCCACCAGGCGGCTAAACACCGGGGAGCTGTTTTTT.

For this clone: An end of the junction differs from the germline gene, which may be a read error. For the CDR3, the DNA is TGTGCTAGCAGCTTGAGCCCAGGGGGCGAGGGAGAGACCCAGTACTTC. Protein product: CASSLSPGGEGETQYF. V gene TRBV7-7 combines with J gene TRBJ2-5; 8 positions match TRBD1. CDR1 and CDR2 (germline): SSHAT, FNYEAQ (reference sequence). This CDR3 is built from 16 residues.

The chain couples TRBV7-2 to TRBJ2-7; maybe TRBD2 (6 bases). With 1 base removed from V and 0 bases from J, the gap between germline ends came to 10 bases. The CDR3 consists of 15 residues. Germline CDR1 is SGHTA and CDR2 is FQGNSA. The CDR3 reads CASSLVAASSYEQYV. For the CDR3, the DNA is TGTGCCAGCAGCTTAGTAGCGGCGAGCTCCTACGAGCAGTACGTC.

The chain uses TRBV7-6 and TRBJ2-1, with D perhaps matching TRBD2 (5 bases). Trimming took off 1 base at V and 9 bases at J, with 16 bases between the two ends. The length of the CDR3 is 15 residues. Germline V CDR1 and CDR2: SGHVS, FNYEAQ. The CDR3 spells CASSLVAHPAGEQFF. The CDR3 DNA sequence: TGTGCCAGCAGCTTAGTAGCACACCCGGCGGGTGAGCAGTTCTTC.

The rearrangement links TRBV30 to TRBJ1-5; TRBD1 agrees at 9 bases. J gave up 3 bases and V 5 bases, and 5 bases lay outside the gene matches. The CDR3 extends over 14 amino acids. Germline CDR1 reads GTSNPN; CDR2 reads SVGIG (reference sequence). CDR3 nucleotide sequence: TGTGCCTGGGGGACAGGGTGGTCCAATCAGCCCCAGCATTTT. Encoded protein: CAWGTGWSNQPQHF.

This chain uses TRBV3-1 (or the pseudogene TRBV3-2) with TRBJ1-1; possible D gene TRBD1, 6 bases. The germline gives CDR1 LGHDT, CDR2 YNNKEL (reference sequence). The V gene lost 0 bases and the J gene lost 5 bases, with 13 bases spanning the gap. The CDR3 totals 15 residues. The CDR3 sequence is CASSQDTQGRTEAFF. CDR3 coding DNA: TGTGCCAGCAGCCAAGATACCCAGGGGAGAACTGAAGCTTTCTTT.

The chain combines TRBV7-8 with TRBJ2-1; 10 nucleotides agree with TRBD1. The germline CDR1 and CDR2 sequences are SGHVS and FQNEAQ. This CDR3 has 15 residues. V gave up 3 bases and J gave up 5 bases; unmatched junction bases: 4. CDR3 in amino acids: CASSFQGQGNNEQFF. Written as DNA, the CDR3 is TGTGCCAGCAGCTTCCAGGGACAGGGGAACAATGAGCAGTTCTTC.

In its sample, this clone was seen a few times. V gene TRBV4-1 combines with J gene TRBJ2-7; 9 positions agree with TRBD2. With 1 base clipped from V and 2 bases from J, the junction kept 6 bases outside the gene matches. CDR1 MGHRA and CDR2 YSYEKL come from the germline V gene. The CDR3 has 16 residues. The CDR3 reads CASSQAGAGGTYEQYF. The DNA for the CDR3 is TGCGCCAGCAGCCAAGCAGGGGCGGGAGGGACCTACGAGCAGTACTTC.

The chain couples TRBV11-3 to TRBJ1-1, with D unclear. CDR3 length equals 14 residues. With 0 bases removed from V and 7 bases from J, the gap between germline ends came to 12 bases. Germline V gene data show CDR1 as SGHNT and CDR2 as YENEEA. The CDR3: CASSLDTGVGEAFF. The CDR3 DNA reads TGTGCCAGCAGCTTAGATACCGGGGTGGGTGAAGCTTTCTTT.

The chain recombines TRBV5-6 with TRBJ2-2; no firm D call. Trimming shortened V by 1 base and J by 10 bases, and 5 bases separated the two germline ends. CDR3 length: 11 amino acids. Per germline, CDR1 SGHDT and CDR2 YYEEEE. CDR3 loop: CASSLLAELFF. CDR3 coding DNA: TGTGCCAGCAGCTTGTTGGCGGAGCTGTTTTTT.

The chain carries TRBV20-1 and TRBJ1-2, with D tentatively TRBD1 (5 bases). Germline CDR1 is DFQATT and CDR2 is SNEGSKA (reference sequence). CDR3 length equals 11 residues. V was shortened by 6 bases and J by 4 bases, with 9 bases between the two germline ends. The CDR3 DNA follows: TGCAGTGCGCAGGGAAGCTATGGCTACACCTTC. Amino acids: CSAQGSYGYTF.

The gene calls are TRBV9 and TRBJ2-2; TRBD2 is a possible D gene (7 bases). Between the trimmed V and J ends, which lost 4 bases and 0 bases, there was a span of 16 bases. CDR1 and CDR2 (germline): SGDLS, YYNGEE. The CDR3 extends over 17 amino acids. The DNA of the CDR3 is TGTGCCAGCAGCAAAGGACGGGGGGCCCCGAACACCGGGGAGCTGTTTTTT. Protein sequence: CASSKGRGAPNTGELFF.

This chain uses TRBV6-5 with TRBJ1-1; TRBD1 agrees at 8 bases. Germline CDR1 MNHEY, CDR2 SVGAGI. Trimming took 5 bases from V and 5 from J; bases not matched to a gene: 7. There are 14 residues in the CDR3. The CDR3: CASSIQGGDTEAFF. For the CDR3, the DNA is TGTGCCAGCAGTATACAGGGGGGAGATACTGAAGCTTTCTTT.

The CDR3 is CASSLSVTGADTQYF. CDR3 DNA sequence: TGTGCCAGCAGTTTATCGGTAACAGGGGCAGATACGCAGTATTTT. The chain recombines TRBV27 with TRBJ2-3; TRBD1 agrees at 7 bases. The V and J ends lost 0 bases and 4 bases, in that order; junction bases with no gene match: 4. CDR3 length: 15 residues. Looked up from germline, CDR1 is MNHEY and CDR2 is SMNVEV (reference sequence).

The chain has TRBV12-3 or TRBV12-4 and TRBJ2-7; 8 bases align to TRBD2. V was pared by 2 bases and J by 6 bases, with 0 bases of the junction left unmatched. This CDR3 spans 12 amino acids. The CDR3 region has the DNA TGTGCCAGCAGTTTAAGCGGGAGCGAGCAGTACTTC. This translates into CASSLSGSEQYF.

Comments on this clone: At one end the junction does not follow the germline gene, possibly because of a read error. This chain uses TRBV7-7 with TRBJ2-5; 7 bases are shared with TRBD2. CDR1 SSHAT and CDR2 FNYEAQ come from the germline V gene (reference sequence). The length of the CDR3 is 16 residues. The CDR3 bases are TGTGCTAGCAGCTTGGAACCGGGACTATTCAAGGAGACCCAGTACTTC. It codes for CASSLEPGLFKETQYF.

This clone was seen once. V gene TRBV13 combines with J gene TRBJ2-3, with TRBD2 matching over 16 bases. Losses at the gene ends were 5 bases for V and 2 bases for J; bases not matched to a gene: 7. Germline assignment: CDR1 PRHDT and CDR2 FYEKMQ (reference sequence). This CDR3 region has 18 residues. The CDR3 region is CASSLGTSGGGSTDTQYF. The CDR3 coding sequence is TGTGCCAGCAGCCTCGGGACTAGCGGGGGGGGCTCCACAGATACGCAGTATTTT.